The rows below give T cell receptor beta chains drawn from one sample of a study of blood T cell repertoires in COVID-19. Here immunoSEQ multiplex PCR was the method, and the copy in TCRdb shows in-frame clones only, minus some. The sample holds roughly 100,000 clones; around four fifths are singletons and the top ten take 9.8%. Sample: peripheral blood. The receptors stem from a woman aged 80 or over with acute or convalescent COVID-19. CDR3s include the opening cysteine and the closing phenylalanine or tryptophan. Each record gives: J gene, D gene, clone size, V gene, CDR3 length, CDR3 protein, CDR3 DNA. The D gene is left open where the match is weak. The size field is filled for only some rows; it gives once, few, many or a size class.

j_gene: TRBJ1-2; d_gene: -; abundance: -; v_gene: TRBV7-2; len: 13; CDR3aa: CASSLDRDYGYTF; CDR3nt: TGTGCCAGCAGCTTAGACAGAGACTATGGCTACACCTTC
j_gene: TRBJ2-7; d_gene: TRBD1; abundance: -; v_gene: TRBV29-1; len: 15; CDR3aa: CSVTTGAGGDYEQYF; CDR3nt: TGCAGCGTCACAACTGGGGCAGGGGGCGATTACGAGCAGTACTTC
j_gene: TRBJ2-3; d_gene: TRBD1; abundance: -; v_gene: TRBV7-3; len: 15; CDR3aa: CASSLMGQGSDTQYF; CDR3nt: TGTGCCAGCAGCTTAATGGGACAGGGGTCAGATACGCAGTATTTT
j_gene: TRBJ2-1; d_gene: -; abundance: once; v_gene: TRBV7-9; len: 13; CDR3aa: CASSLTYLNEQFF; CDR3nt: TGTGCCAGCAGCTTAACCTACCTCAATGAGCAGTTCTTC
j_gene: TRBJ2-7; d_gene: -; abundance: -; v_gene: TRBV30; len: 12; CDR3aa: CAWGRGSYEQYF; CDR3nt: TGTGCCTGGGGCAGGGGTTCCTACGAGCAGTACTTC
j_gene: TRBJ2-1; d_gene: TRBD1; abundance: -; v_gene: TRBV6-1; len: 15; CDR3aa: CASSEQGAGGYEQFF; CDR3nt: TGTGCCAGCAGTGAACAGGGGGCAGGCGGGTATGAGCAGTTCTTC
j_gene: TRBJ2-7; d_gene: -; abundance: few; v_gene: TRBV6-2/TRBV6-3; len: 16; CDR3aa: CASSAAGILGSYEQYF; CDR3nt: TGTGCCAGCAGTGCTGCAGGGATTTTGGGCTCCTACGAGCAGTACTTC
j_gene: TRBJ1-1; d_gene: -; abundance: -; v_gene: TRBV2; len: 14; CDR3aa: CASSSRVLNTEAFF; CDR3nt: TGTGCCAGCAGTTCCAGGGTGTTGAACACTGAAGCTTTCTTT
j_gene: TRBJ2-7; d_gene: TRBD2; abundance: -; v_gene: TRBV2; len: 16; CDR3aa: CASSRTLGAGGDEQYF; CDR3nt: TGTGCCAGCAGCAGAACCCTTGGGGCGGGAGGGGACGAGCAGTACTTC
j_gene: TRBJ1-4; d_gene: -; abundance: -; v_gene: TRBV27; len: 14; CDR3aa: CASSLLGVREKLFF; CDR3nt: TGTGCCAGCAGTTTACTAGGGGTACGGGAAAAACTGTTTTTT
j_gene: TRBJ1-4; d_gene: TRBD1; abundance: -; v_gene: TRBV3-1/TRBV3-2; len: 14; CDR3aa: CASSRGQGGEKLFF; CDR3nt: TGTGCCAGCAGCCGCGGACAGGGCGGTGAAAAACTGTTTTTT
j_gene: TRBJ2-1; d_gene: -; abundance: -; v_gene: TRBV28; len: 15; CDR3aa: CASSLGAGHYNEQFF; CDR3nt: TGTGCCAGCAGTTTAGGGGCCGGGCATTACAATGAGCAGTTCTTC
j_gene: TRBJ1-2; d_gene: -; abundance: -; v_gene: TRBV11-1; len: 12; CDR3aa: CASSPMTAGYTF; CDR3nt: TGTGCCAGCAGCCCTATGACAGCTGGCTACACCTTC
j_gene: TRBJ2-1; d_gene: TRBD2; abundance: -; v_gene: TRBV9; len: 15; CDR3aa: CASSVGGRASNEQFF; CDR3nt: TGTGCCAGCAGCGTGGGCGGGAGGGCCTCCAATGAGCAGTTCTTC
j_gene: TRBJ1-5; d_gene: -; abundance: -; v_gene: TRBV30; len: 17; CDR3aa: CAWSVGVGGLGNQPQHF; CDR3nt: TGTGCCTGGAGTGTCGGGGTCGGGGGGTTGGGCAATCAGCCCCAGCATTTT
j_gene: TRBJ1-6; d_gene: -; abundance: few; v_gene: TRBV6-6; len: 14; CDR3aa: CASSQDSYNSPLHF; CDR3nt: TGTGCCAGCAGCCAGGACAGTTATAATTCACCCCTCCACTTT
j_gene: TRBJ1-2; d_gene: TRBD1; abundance: -; v_gene: TRBV19; len: 13; CDR3aa: CASTPGQVYGYTF; CDR3nt: TGTGCCAGTACCCCGGGACAGGTCTATGGCTACACCTTC
j_gene: TRBJ2-1; d_gene: TRBD2; abundance: -; v_gene: TRBV7-3; len: 17; CDR3aa: CASSPTLAGVSYNEQFF; CDR3nt: TGTGCCAGCAGCCCCACACTAGCGGGGGTATCCTACAATGAGCAGTTCTTC
j_gene: TRBJ2-7; d_gene: -; abundance: -; v_gene: TRBV19; len: 13; CDR3aa: CASSIDSPNEQYF; CDR3nt: TGTGCCAGTAGTATTGACTCCCCCAACGAGCAGTACTTC
j_gene: TRBJ2-5; d_gene: TRBD2; abundance: -; v_gene: TRBV24-1; len: 15; CDR3aa: CATSPGLAGTETQYF; CDR3nt: TGTGCCACCAGCCCGGGACTAGCGGGAACAGAGACCCAGTACTTC
j_gene: TRBJ2-1; d_gene: TRBD2; abundance: -; v_gene: TRBV29-1; len: 18; CDR3aa: CSVRRYGSGRPGDNEQFF; CDR3nt: TGCAGCGTCCGAAGATATGGTAGCGGGAGACCAGGAGACAATGAGCAGTTCTTC
j_gene: TRBJ2-7; d_gene: -; abundance: -; v_gene: TRBV30; len: 14; CDR3aa: CAWSVVGGGTEQYF; CDR3nt: TGTGCCTGGAGTGTAGTAGGGGGAGGGACCGAGCAGTACTTC
j_gene: TRBJ2-5; d_gene: TRBD2; abundance: -; v_gene: TRBV12-3/TRBV12-4; len: 13; CDR3aa: CASRRGLEETQYF; CDR3nt: TGTGCCAGCAGGAGGGGACTAGAAGAGACCCAGTACTTC
j_gene: TRBJ2-3; d_gene: -; abundance: -; v_gene: TRBV18; len: 14; CDR3aa: CASSPSRSTDTQYF; CDR3nt: TGTGCCAGCTCCCCTAGCCGGAGCACAGATACGCAGTATTTT
j_gene: TRBJ1-6; d_gene: -; abundance: once; v_gene: TRBV18; len: 14; CDR3aa: CASSNGQWNSPLHF; CDR3nt: TGTGCCAGCTCCAACGGACAGTGGAATTCACCCCTCCACTTT
j_gene: TRBJ1-5; d_gene: -; abundance: -; v_gene: TRBV23-1; len: 18; CDR3aa: CASSQSKAPGQSNQPQHF; CDR3nt: TGCGCCAGCAGTCAATCGAAGGCCCCTGGACAAAGCAATCAGCCCCAGCATTTT
j_gene: TRBJ1-6; d_gene: -; abundance: few; v_gene: TRBV23-1; len: 15; CDR3aa: CASSLSDSLGSPLHF; CDR3nt: TGCGCCAGCAGTCTCAGCGACAGTTTAGGGTCACCCCTCCACTTT
j_gene: TRBJ1-1; d_gene: TRBD1; abundance: -; v_gene: TRBV6-5; len: 13; CDR3aa: CASNYRGYTEAFF; CDR3nt: TGTGCCAGCAACTACAGGGGTTACACTGAAGCTTTCTTT
j_gene: TRBJ1-5; d_gene: -; abundance: -; v_gene: TRBV4-1; len: 18; CDR3aa: CASSPVPDRRGSNQPQHF; CDR3nt: TGCGCCAGCAGCCCCGTCCCGGACAGAAGGGGTAGCAATCAGCCCCAGCATTTT
j_gene: TRBJ1-6; d_gene: TRBD1; abundance: -; v_gene: TRBV7-2; len: 19; CDR3aa: CASSTSGTGMKRYNSPLHF; CDR3nt: TGTGCCAGCAGCACCTCCGGGACAGGGATGAAGCGGTATAATTCACCCCTCCACTTT
j_gene: TRBJ1-1; d_gene: -; abundance: once; v_gene: TRBV7-9; len: 14; CDR3aa: CASSFGQTNTEAFF; CDR3nt: TGTGCCAGCAGCTTTGGACAGACTAACACTGAAGCTTTCTTT
j_gene: TRBJ1-2; d_gene: -; abundance: -; v_gene: TRBV3-1/TRBV3-2; len: 16; CDR3aa: CASSQMVQGARYGYTF; CDR3nt: TGTGCCAGCAGCCAGATGGTGCAGGGTGCGCGGTATGGCTACACCTTC
j_gene: TRBJ1-2; d_gene: TRBD1; abundance: few; v_gene: TRBV7-3; len: 15; CDR3aa: CASSLTGGTGQTYTF; CDR3nt: TGTGCCAGCAGCTTAACCGGGGGGACAGGGCAGACCTACACCTTC
j_gene: TRBJ2-3; d_gene: -; abundance: once; v_gene: TRBV15; len: 13; CDR3aa: CATSTAPTYTQYF; CDR3nt: TGTGCCACCAGCACCGCCCCTACTTATACGCAGTATTTT
j_gene: TRBJ2-7; d_gene: TRBD2; abundance: -; v_gene: TRBV6-6; len: 18; CDR3aa: CASSPSSGNALDSYEQYF; CDR3nt: TGTGCCAGCAGTCCTAGTAGCGGGAACGCATTAGATTCCTACGAGCAGTACTTC
j_gene: TRBJ2-5; d_gene: -; abundance: few; v_gene: TRBV4-3; len: 16; CDR3aa: CASSQDREGWLQTQYF; CDR3nt: TGCGCCAGCAGCCAAGATCGAGAGGGATGGCTTCAGACCCAGTACTTC
j_gene: TRBJ1-3; d_gene: -; abundance: few; v_gene: TRBV18; len: 14; CDR3aa: CASSLDSSGNTIYF; CDR3nt: TGTGCCAGCTCACTAGACAGCTCTGGAAACACCATATATTTT
j_gene: TRBJ2-5; d_gene: TRBD1; abundance: few; v_gene: TRBV4-3; len: 16; CDR3aa: CASSQDRTGQGVPQYF; CDR3nt: TGCGCCAGCAGCCAAGATCGAACGGGACAGGGGGTCCCCCAGTACTTC
j_gene: TRBJ2-5; d_gene: -; abundance: -; v_gene: TRBV5-5; len: 15; CDR3aa: CASSETGAPQETQYF; CDR3nt: TGTGCCAGCAGCGAAACAGGCGCACCCCAAGAGACCCAGTACTTC
j_gene: TRBJ1-6; d_gene: -; abundance: -; v_gene: TRBV28; len: 18; CDR3aa: CASSPTPGRSSYNSPLHF; CDR3nt: TGTGCCAGCAGTCCGACACCCGGGAGAAGCTCCTATAATTCACCCCTCCACTTT
j_gene: TRBJ1-1; d_gene: -; abundance: few; v_gene: TRBV19; len: 13; CDR3aa: CASSNYMNTEAFF; CDR3nt: TGTGCCAGTAGTAATTACATGAACACTGAAGCTTTCTTT
j_gene: TRBJ1-4; d_gene: -; abundance: -; v_gene: TRBV7-9; len: 14; CDR3aa: CASSPPTGQEKLFF; CDR3nt: TGTGCCAGCAGCCCCCCCACAGGGCAGGAAAAACTGTTTTTT
j_gene: TRBJ1-3; d_gene: -; abundance: -; v_gene: TRBV19; len: 16; CDR3aa: CASSIPGGVSGNTIYF; CDR3nt: TGTGCCAGTAGTATCCCCGGAGGGGTCTCTGGAAACACCATATATTTT
j_gene: TRBJ2-1; d_gene: -; abundance: -; v_gene: TRBV27; len: 19; CDR3aa: CASSSPGTSIPLNYNEQFF; CDR3nt: TGTGCCAGCAGTTCTCCCGGGACATCTATTCCCCTCAACTACAATGAGCAGTTCTTC
j_gene: TRBJ2-3; d_gene: TRBD1; abundance: -; v_gene: TRBV11-3; len: 16; CDR3aa: CASSLDAQQGTDTQYF; CDR3nt: TGTGCCAGCAGCTTAGATGCGCAACAGGGGACAGATACGCAGTATTTT
j_gene: TRBJ2-1; d_gene: -; abundance: -; v_gene: TRBV4-3; len: 17; CDR3aa: CASSQAPLGSTYNEQFF; CDR3nt: TGCGCCAGCAGCCAAGCCCCCCTCGGGAGTACGTACAATGAGCAGTTCTTC
j_gene: TRBJ1-2; d_gene: -; abundance: -; v_gene: TRBV10-3; len: 16; CDR3aa: CAISGRTDKSNYGYTF; CDR3nt: TGTGCCATCAGTGGACGGACAGATAAAAGTAACTATGGCTACACCTTC
j_gene: TRBJ2-7; d_gene: -; abundance: -; v_gene: TRBV7-3; len: 15; CDR3aa: CASSLASANYYEQYF; CDR3nt: TGTGCCAGCAGCTTAGCTAGCGCCAACTACTACGAGCAGTACTTC
j_gene: TRBJ1-2; d_gene: TRBD1; abundance: -; v_gene: TRBV7-3; len: 15; CDR3aa: CASSQVGGPNYGYTF; CDR3nt: TGTGCCAGCAGTCAAGTAGGGGGCCCTAACTATGGCTACACCTTC
j_gene: TRBJ2-5; d_gene: -; abundance: -; v_gene: TRBV19; len: 15; CDR3aa: CASSEAWGVAQTQYF; CDR3nt: TGTGCCAGTAGTGAGGCATGGGGGGTCGCACAGACCCAGTACTTC
j_gene: TRBJ2-3; d_gene: -; abundance: -; v_gene: TRBV7-2; len: 13; CDR3aa: CASSSRYTDTQYF; CDR3nt: TGTGCCAGCAGCTCTCGCTACACAGATACGCAGTATTTT
j_gene: TRBJ1-2; d_gene: -; abundance: -; v_gene: TRBV7-2; len: 14; CDR3aa: CASISFRDIYGYTF; CDR3nt: TGTGCCAGCATTTCCTTCCGGGACATCTATGGCTACACCTTC
j_gene: TRBJ2-5; d_gene: TRBD2; abundance: -; v_gene: TRBV19; len: 15; CDR3aa: CATSRGLAGVETQYF; CDR3nt: TGTGCCACTTCTAGGGGACTAGCGGGAGTAGAGACCCAGTACTTC
j_gene: TRBJ1-1; d_gene: -; abundance: -; v_gene: TRBV3-1/TRBV3-2; len: 15; CDR3aa: CASSKGVFMNTEAFF; CDR3nt: TGTGCCAGCAGCAAGGGAGTTTTCATGAACACTGAAGCTTTCTTT
j_gene: TRBJ1-2; d_gene: TRBD1; abundance: -; v_gene: TRBV7-9; len: 11; CDR3aa: CASSSGGGYTF; CDR3nt: TGTGCCAGCAGCTCAGGGGGTGGCTACACCTTC